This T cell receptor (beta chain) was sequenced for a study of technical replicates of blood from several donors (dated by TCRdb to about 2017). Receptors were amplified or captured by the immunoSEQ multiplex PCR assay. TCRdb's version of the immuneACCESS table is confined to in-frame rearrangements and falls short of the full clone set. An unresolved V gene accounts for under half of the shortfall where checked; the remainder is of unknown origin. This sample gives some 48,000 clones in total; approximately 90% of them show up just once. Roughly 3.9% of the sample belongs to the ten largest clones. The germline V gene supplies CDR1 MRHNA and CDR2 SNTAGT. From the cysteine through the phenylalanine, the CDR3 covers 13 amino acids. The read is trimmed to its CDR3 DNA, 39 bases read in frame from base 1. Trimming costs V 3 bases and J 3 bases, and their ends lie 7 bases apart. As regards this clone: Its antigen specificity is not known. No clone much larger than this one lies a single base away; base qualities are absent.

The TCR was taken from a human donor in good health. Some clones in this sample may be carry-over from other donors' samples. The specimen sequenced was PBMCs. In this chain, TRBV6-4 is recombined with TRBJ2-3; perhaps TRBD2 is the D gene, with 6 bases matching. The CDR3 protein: CASSERGTDTQYF. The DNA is TGTGCCAGCAGTGAGCGGGGAACAGATACGCAGTATTTT.